These 4 T cell receptor beta chains originate from one sample sequenced in a study of cytomegalovirus exposure and HLA in healthy donors. Amplification used 60 Vbeta primers and 13 Jbeta primers. Generated by immunoSEQ multiplex PCR, the TCRdb table keeps only in-frame clones and is missing some. The repertoire holds 140,000 or so clones, with over 70% as singletons. Sample: PBMCs. The receptors stem from a woman aged 40 to 50 in good health and CMV-seronegative.

This clone was seen once. The chain combines TRBV2 with TRBJ2-1; TRBD2 might be the D (6 bases). V lost 8 bases to trimming and J lost 7 bases, with 24 bases between them. This CDR3 has 16 residues. Per the germline V gene, CDR1 is SNHLY and CDR2 is FYNNEI. CDR3 residues: CASASAGTIMTNEQFF. CDR3 nucleotides: TGTGCCAGCGCATCGGCGGGGACCATAATGACGAATGAGCAGTTCTTC.

The V call is TRBV9, the J call TRBJ1-2; 11 bases are a match to TRBD1. Per the germline V gene, CDR1 is SGDLS and CDR2 is YYNGEE. The CDR3 contains 17 residues. J gave up 7 bases and V 4 bases, and 15 bases lay outside the gene matches. The DNA of the CDR3 is TGTGCCAGCAGCAGGGACAGGGGGAACTTGTTTATGGGTGGCTACACCTTC. Its protein product is CASSRDRGNLFMGGYTF.

The chain combines TRBV5-1 with TRBJ2-1; 7 bases fit TRBD1. CDR3 length: 16 amino acids. The V segment lost 0 bases and the J segment 8 bases; nucleotides outside the gene matches: 11. Germline CDR1 is SGHRS and CDR2 is YFSETQ. The CDR3 is CASSLAKGVQGDEQFF. CDR3 nucleotide sequence: TGCGCCAGCAGCTTGGCCAAGGGGGTTCAGGGGGATGAGCAGTTCTTC.

This chain connects TRBV11-2 to TRBJ1-2; 9 positions match TRBD1. Per germline, CDR1 SGHAT and CDR2 FQNNGV. V was clipped by 3 bases and J by 8 bases; unmatched bases: 7. The CDR3 extends over 14 amino acids. CDR3 coding DNA: TGTGCCAGCAGCTTGGGCAACAGGGGGCACGGCTACACCTTC. Its protein product is CASSLGNRGHGYTF.